The clone carrying this T cell receptor beta chain occurred many times. Its matching antigen is unknown. This entry is derived from a study of neurological immune-mediated disorders. Overall study results and limits: Levels of TCR clonal expansion peaked in HTLV-1-associated myelopathy and reached their lowest in multiple sclerosis, under those of healthy controls.

Time point described: longitudinal time-point 3. The unsorted libraries were prepared from 2 million PBMCs (stored at -80 C). J gave up 2 bases and V 4 bases, and 6 bases lay outside the gene matches. CDR3 length: 15 amino acids. The V gene's germline CDR1 is SEHNR and CDR2 FQNEAQ (reference sequence). TCRdb independently ran MiXCR on the 5' RACE reads; one entry per CDR3 protein. The data contain tens of thousands of distinct CDR3 sequences, 9.5% to 15% of them singletons. This receptor was obtained from a male donor with HTLV-1-associated myelopathy (HAM/TSP). The sequencing sample was made of PBMCs. The J gene is TRBJ1-2, the V gene TRBV7-9, with 8 bases matching TRBD1. CDR3 region: CASSSGQGPNYGYTF. CDR3 DNA: TGTGCCAGCAGCTCTGGACAGGGCCCCAACTATGGCTACACCTTC.